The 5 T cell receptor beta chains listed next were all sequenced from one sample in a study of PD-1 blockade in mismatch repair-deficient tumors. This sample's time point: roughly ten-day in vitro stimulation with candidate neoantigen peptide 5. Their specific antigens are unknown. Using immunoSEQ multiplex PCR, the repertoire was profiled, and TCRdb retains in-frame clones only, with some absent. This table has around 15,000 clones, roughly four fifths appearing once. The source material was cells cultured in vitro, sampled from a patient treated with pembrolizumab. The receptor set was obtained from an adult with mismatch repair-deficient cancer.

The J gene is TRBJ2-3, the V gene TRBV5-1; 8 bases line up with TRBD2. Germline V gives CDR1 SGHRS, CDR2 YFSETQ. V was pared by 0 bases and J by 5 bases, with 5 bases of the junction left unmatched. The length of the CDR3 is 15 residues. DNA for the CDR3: TGCGCCAGCAGCTTGGCCTTGGCGGGAGGAGATACGCAGTATTTT. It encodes CASSLALAGGDTQYF.

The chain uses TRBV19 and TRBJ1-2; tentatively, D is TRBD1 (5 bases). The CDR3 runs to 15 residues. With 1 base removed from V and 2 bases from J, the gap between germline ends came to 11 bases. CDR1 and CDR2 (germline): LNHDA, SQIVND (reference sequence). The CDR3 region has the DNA TGTGCCAGTAGTATAGCTAGGGACGGGAACTATGGCTACACCTTC. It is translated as CASSIARDGNYGYTF.

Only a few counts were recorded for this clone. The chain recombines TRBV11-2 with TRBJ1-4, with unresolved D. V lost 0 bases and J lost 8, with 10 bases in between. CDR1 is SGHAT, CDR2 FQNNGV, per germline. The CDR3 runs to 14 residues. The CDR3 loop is CASSLEAESEKLFF. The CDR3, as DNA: TGTGCCAGCAGCTTAGAGGCAGAATCAGAAAAACTGTTTTTT.

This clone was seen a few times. The DNA for the CDR3 is TGTGCCATCAGTGAGTCGTGGTCTAACAATGAGCAGTTCTTC. Translation gives CAISESWSNNEQFF. V usage is TRBV10-3 and J usage is TRBJ2-1; D gene uncertain. V dropped 0 bases and J dropped 5 bases, with 8 bases sitting between them. Germline V CDR1 and CDR2: ENHRY, SYGVKD. This CDR3 spans 14 amino acids.

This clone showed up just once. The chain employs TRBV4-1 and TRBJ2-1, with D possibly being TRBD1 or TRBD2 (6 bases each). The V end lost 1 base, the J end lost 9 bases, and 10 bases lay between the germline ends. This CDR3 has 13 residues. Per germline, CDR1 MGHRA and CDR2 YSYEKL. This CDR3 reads CASSQVGGGEQFF. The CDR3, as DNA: TGCGCCAGCAGCCAAGTGGGGGGCGGTGAGCAGTTCTTC.